What follows are 24 T cell receptor beta chains derived from one specimen sequenced in a study of blood T cell repertoires in COVID-19 (dated by TCRdb to 2019 to 2021). Library creation used the immunoSEQ multiplex PCR assay. TCRdb's version of the immuneACCESS table is confined to in-frame rearrangements and falls short of the full clone set. An unresolved V gene accounts for under half of the shortfall where checked; the remainder is of unknown origin. This sample is represented by fewer than 80,000 clones; approximately 86% of them were singletons. The ten largest clones add up to over 6% of the sample. The sequenced sample was peripheral blood. All receptors come from a man older than 75 with COVID-19, enrolled during active disease.

The J gene is TRBJ2-7, the V gene TRBV3-1 (or the pseudogene TRBV3-2), with 7 nucleotides matching TRBD1. J was trimmed by 2 bases and V by 1 base; bases with no gene match: 5. CDR1 is LGHDT and CDR2 is YNNKEL in the germline V gene (reference sequence). The CDR3 length is 15 residues. The CDR3 loop is CASSQGWDSAYEQYF. The DNA for the CDR3 is TGTGCCAGCAGCCAAGGATGGGACAGTGCCTACGAGCAGTACTTC.

This clone was observed a single time. The chain has TRBV19 and TRBJ1-4; 11 bases agree with TRBD1. Germline CDR1 LNHDA, CDR2 SQIVND (reference sequence). CDR3 length equals 18 residues. The V gene end was trimmed by 5 bases and the J gene end by 0 bases; junction bases not matched to a gene: 8. The CDR3 region has the DNA TGTGCCAGTAGTGTACTGCCGGGACAGGGGGCAACTAATGAAAAACTGTTTTTT. Protein: CASSVLPGQGATNEKLFF.

The chain employs TRBV7-9 and TRBJ1-2, with D possibly matching TRBD1 (5 bases). V was cut by 2 bases and J by 0 bases, with 10 bases left in between. The CDR3 has 15 amino acids. Germline values: CDR1 SEHNR, CDR2 FQNEAQ (reference sequence). The CDR3 nucleotides read TGTGCCAGCAGCTTACTGGCAGGGTCTAACTATGGCTACACCTTC. Its protein product is CASSLLAGSNYGYTF.

The chain recombines TRBV7-8 with TRBJ1-3; no firm D call. The CDR3 has 16 residues. Germline V gives CDR1 SGHVS, CDR2 FQNEAQ. Trimming took 6 bases from V and 1 from J, leaving 16 bases between them. The CDR3 sequence is CASRPAGSASGNTIYF. CDR3 bases: TGTGCCAGCAGGCCAGCGGGCTCCGCGTCTGGAAACACCATATATTTT.

The chain recombines TRBV15 with TRBJ2-7; D is undetermined. V was cut by 0 bases and J by 2 bases, with 11 bases left in between. From germline, CDR1 is LNHNV and CDR2 YYDKDF (reference sequence). This CDR3 has 15 residues. CDR3 DNA: TGTGCCACCAGCAGAGATTGGGCTGCGACCTACGAGCAGTACTTC. It encodes CATSRDWAATYEQYF.

This chain links TRBV7-9 with TRBJ2-1; no definite D call. Germline V gene sequence: CDR1 SEHNR, CDR2 FQNEAQ (reference sequence). V was clipped by 5 bases and J by 10 bases, with 12 bases between them. The CDR3 sequence is 12 residues long. This CDR3 reads CASSPDSREQFF. The DNA of the CDR3 is TGTGCCAGCAGCCCGGATAGCAGAGAGCAGTTCTTC.

The chain has TRBV10-3 and TRBJ2-7; no definite D call. CDR1 and CDR2 (germline): ENHRY, SYGVKD. This CDR3 comprises 13 residues. Trimming took 9 bases from V and 0 from J, leaving 12 bases between them. This CDR3 is CAMAPWASYEQYF. CDR3 coding DNA: TGTGCCATGGCTCCTTGGGCCTCCTACGAGCAGTACTTC.

The chain uses TRBV7-2 and TRBJ1-1; D not certain. Germline CDR1 and CDR2: SGHTA and FQGNSA. V gave up 1 base and J gave up 7 bases, with 10 bases separating them. This CDR3 is built from 13 residues. CDR3 DNA: TGTGCCAGCAGCTTAGGGAGGGCTATTGAAGCTTTCTTT. Residues: CASSLGRAIEAFF.

This clone was detected only a few times. This CDR3 is also generated by other DNA sequences in the sample. The V call is TRBV18, the J call TRBJ1-1; tentative D call: TRBD1 (5 bases). The V end was cut by 2 bases, the J end by 1 base, with 11 bases between. The CDR3 is 15 residues long. Germline-derived CDR1 and CDR2 are KGHSH and LQKENI. The CDR3, as DNA: TGTGCCAGCTCACCAGACAGAGCCCGGAACACTGAAGCTTTCTTT. Translated: CASSPDRARNTEAFF.

This chain joins TRBV4-1 and TRBJ1-2, with 8 bases that match TRBD1. CDR1 MGHRA and CDR2 YSYEKL come from the germline V gene. After removal of 0 bases from V and 1 base from J, the junction contained 13 bases not matched to a gene. This CDR3 contains 19 residues. The CDR3 DNA is TGCGCCAGCAGCCAAGACCCGTCGGGGACAGGACCTATTAACTATGGCTACACCTTC. Its translation is CASSQDPSGTGPINYGYTF.

The J gene is TRBJ1-5, the V gene TRBV2; D gene uncertain. V was clipped by 8 bases and J by 4 bases, with 6 bases between them. This CDR3 spans 11 amino acids. Germline V CDR1 and CDR2: SNHLY, FYNNEI. In nucleotides, the CDR3 is TGTGCCAGCGGCAGAAATCAGCCCCAGCATTTT. Translated, it gives CASGRNQPQHF. The full variable domain, with the rest looked up from reference TRBV2 and TRBJ1-5, is EPEVTQTPSHQVTQMGQEVILRCVPISNHLYFYWYRQILGQKVEFLVSFYNNEISEKSEIFDDQFSVERPDGSNFTLKIRSTKLEDSAMYFCASGRNQPQHFGDGTRLSIL.

The V call is TRBV12-3 or TRBV12-4, the J call TRBJ2-5; TRBD1 matches 8 bases. The CDR3 loop spans 13 amino acids. V shed 3 bases, J shed 4 bases, and the junction held 1 base outside the gene matches. CDR3 DNA sequence: TGTGCCAGCAGTTTTGGGACAGGAGAGACCCAGTACTTC. Protein sequence: CASSFGTGETQYF.

The rearrangement joins TRBV7-2 to TRBJ1-2; D gene ambiguous. The V end lost 5 bases, the J end lost 6 bases, and 13 bases lay between the germline ends. This CDR3 contains 13 residues. Germline V CDR1 and CDR2: SGHTA, FQGNSA. CDR3 sequence (DNA): TGTGCCAGCAGCCGCCGTAATCCGGATGGCTACACCTTC. Translation gives CASSRRNPDGYTF.

The chain carries TRBV19 and TRBJ1-1; no firm D call. Trimming took 4 bases from V and 2 from J, leaving 5 bases between them. Germline V gene lookup returns CDR1 LNHDA and CDR2 SQIVND (reference sequence). The CDR3 loop spans 12 amino acids. CDR3 nucleotide sequence: TGTGCCAGTAGTACGCGAAACACTGAAGCTTTCTTT. This sequence encodes CASSTRNTEAFF.

The CDR3 region is CASSQDGGGFRVTQYF. The CDR3 DNA sequence: TGTGCCAGCAGCCAAGATGGCGGGGGGTTCCGGGTGACCCAGTACTTC. The rearrangement joins TRBV14 to TRBJ2-5, with 8 bases fitting TRBD2. With V trimmed by 0 bases and J by 7 bases, 10 bases remained unmatched. The CDR3 contains 16 residues. Germline loops: CDR1 SGHDN, CDR2 FVKESK.

This clone occurred a few times. V and J are TRBV5-1 and TRBJ2-2; 7 nucleotides agree with TRBD2. CDR3 length: 14 amino acids. CDR1 SGHRS and CDR2 YFSETQ come from the germline V gene. Losses at the gene ends were 8 bases for V and 7 bases for J; bases not matched to a gene: 11. The CDR3 DNA sequence: TGCGCCAGTCGGCAGCGGGGAGGTAGCGGGGAGCTGTTTTTT. Translated, it gives CASRQRGGSGELFF.

The chain joins TRBV6-6 to TRBJ1-2; no clear D gene. V gave up 5 bases and J gave up 2 bases, with 24 bases separating them. The length of the CDR3 is 18 residues. Per the germline V gene, CDR1 is MNHNY and CDR2 is SVGAGI (reference sequence). CDR3 sequence (DNA): TGTGCCAGCAGTCGAGTTCCTGCCCCGGGTCAGCCCAACTATGGCTACACCTTC. Its translation: CASSRVPAPGQPNYGYTF.

The chain employs TRBV10-2 and TRBJ1-2; unclear D gene. The CDR3 consists of 13 residues. Germline values: CDR1 WSHSY, CDR2 SAAADI. The V end lost 2 bases, the J end lost 6 bases, and 10 bases lay between the germline ends. The CDR3 sequence is CASSETVRDGYTF. The CDR3 nucleotides read TGCGCCAGCAGTGAGACGGTTCGAGATGGCTACACCTTC.

The V and J genes are TRBV2 and TRBJ1-2; TRBD1 agrees at 7 bases. J was trimmed by 4 bases and V by 7 bases; bases with no gene match: 9. The CDR3 runs 14 residues. Germline V lookup: CDR1 SNHLY, CDR2 FYNNEI. CDR3 sequence reads: CASMARQGVYGYTF. For the CDR3, the DNA is TGTGCCAGCATGGCCCGACAGGGTGTCTATGGCTACACCTTC. Full variable domain (remainder filled in from reference TRBV2 and TRBJ1-2): EPEVTQTPSHQVTQMGQEVILRCVPISNHLYFYWYRQILGQKVEFLVSFYNNEISEKSEIFDDQFSVERPDGSNFTLKIRSTKLEDSAMYFCASMARQGVYGYTFGSGTRLTVV.

V is TRBV7-8 and J is TRBJ1-3; possible D gene TRBD1, 5 bases. The germline V gene encodes CDR1 SGHVS and CDR2 FQNEAQ. The ends were cut back, 1 base at V and 2 bases at J, with 12 bases in the middle. The CDR3 covers 16 residues. The CDR3 DNA reads TGTGCCAGCAGCTTAGGGCAGGGAAGGGCTGGAAACACCATATATTTT. Protein sequence: CASSLGQGRAGNTIYF. Full variable domain (rest looked up from reference TRBV7-8 and TRBJ1-3): GAGVSQSPRYKVAKRGQDVALRCDPISGHVSLFWYQQALGQGPEFLTYFQNEAQLDKSGLPSDRFFAERPEGSVSTLKIQRTQQEDSAVYLCASSLGQGRAGNTIYFGEGSWLTVV.

This sequence joins TRBV5-1 and TRBJ1-3, with 8 bases matching TRBD1. This CDR3 spans 14 amino acids. The V gene's germline CDR1 is SGHRS and CDR2 YFSETQ. The junction had 3 bases not matched to a gene; V was cut back by 4 bases and J by 3 bases. In DNA, the CDR3 is TGCGCCAGCAGCCCCGGGACAGGTGGAAACACCATATATTTT. Protein: CASSPGTGGNTIYF.

V and J are TRBV5-4 and TRBJ2-7; tentative D call: TRBD1 (5 bases). Germline V gene lookup returns CDR1 SGHNT and CDR2 YYREEE (reference sequence). The CDR3 has 14 amino acids. Trimming left V 4 bases short and J 2 bases short, with 13 bases between. The CDR3 nucleotides are TGTGCCAGCAGCCGAGTGGACACCACCTACGAGCAGTACTTC. It yields the protein CASSRVDTTYEQYF.

This clone was detected once. The genes are TRBV5-6 and TRBJ1-6; no definite D call. Germline V gene sequence: CDR1 SGHDT, CDR2 YYEEEE. The CDR3 consists of 14 residues. V was clipped by 2 bases and J by 7 bases, with 10 bases between them. The CDR3 DNA reads TGTGCCAGCAGCTTTAATCCTTCCAATTCACCCCTCCACTTT. Translation: CASSFNPSNSPLHF.

J is TRBJ1-5 and V is TRBV3-1 (or the pseudogene TRBV3-2); possible D gene TRBD1, 5 bases. The ends were cut back, 0 bases at V and 7 bases at J, with 13 bases in the middle. The length of the CDR3 is 15 residues. Germline V gene lookup returns CDR1 LGHDT and CDR2 YNNKEL (reference sequence). The CDR3: CASSQDRGEGQPQHF. In DNA form, the CDR3 reads TGTGCCAGCAGCCAAGATAGAGGGGAGGGACAGCCCCAGCATTTT.